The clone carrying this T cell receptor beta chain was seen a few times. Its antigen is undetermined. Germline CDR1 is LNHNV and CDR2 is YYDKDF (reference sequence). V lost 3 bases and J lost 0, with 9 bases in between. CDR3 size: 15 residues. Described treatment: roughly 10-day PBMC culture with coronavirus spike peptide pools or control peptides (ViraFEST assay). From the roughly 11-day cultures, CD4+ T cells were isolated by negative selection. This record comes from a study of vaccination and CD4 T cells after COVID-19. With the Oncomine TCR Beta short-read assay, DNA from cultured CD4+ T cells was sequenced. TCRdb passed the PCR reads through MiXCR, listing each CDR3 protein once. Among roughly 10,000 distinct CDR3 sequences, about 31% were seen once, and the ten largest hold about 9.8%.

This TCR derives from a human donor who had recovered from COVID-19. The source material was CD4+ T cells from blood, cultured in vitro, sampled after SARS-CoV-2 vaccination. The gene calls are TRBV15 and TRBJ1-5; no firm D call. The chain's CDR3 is CATSSGRYSNQPQHF. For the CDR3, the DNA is TGTGCCACCAGCAGCGGACGGTATAGCAATCAGCCCCAGCATTTT.